This passage covers 2 T cell receptor beta chains from one sample sequenced in a study of blood T cells in healthy people across ages. The second PCR ran about 6 to 12 cycles with a sample-barcoded 5' primer and J-beta primers. TCRdb re-called the 5' RACE reads through MiXCR, storing one row per CDR3 protein. The sample includes 1.4 million or so distinct CDR3 sequences, approximately 42% seen only once; the top ten take 4%. The sequencing sample was made of blood. All receptors derive from a woman aged 18-29 years in good health.

The chain links TRBV29-1 to TRBJ1-2; D remains ambiguous. The V and J ends lost 4 bases and 4 bases respectively, with 7 bases between them. This CDR3 contains 11 residues. In germline, CDR1 is SQVTM, CDR2 ANQGSEA. The CDR3 bases are TGCAGCGTTGCCATTTCCTATGGCTACACCTTC. It is translated as CSVAISYGYTF.

The V gene is TRBV12-3 or TRBV12-4, the J gene TRBJ1-2; D is uncertain. The CDR3 length is 13 residues. Between the trimmed V and J ends, which lost 5 bases and 6 bases, there was a span of 13 bases. The CDR3 here is CASSVMAGDGYTF. The CDR3 nucleotides are TGTGCCAGCAGTGTTATGGCCGGGGATGGCTACACCTTC.